This T cell receptor (beta chain) was obtained from a study of beta chain features in type 1 diabetes. The table lists this clone with a few counts. The CDR3 loop spans 11 amino acids. Germline CDR1 and CDR2: DFQATT and SNEGSKA (reference sequence). Isolated RNA was reverse transcribed in full, so expressed TCRB transcripts were sequenced. Deep immunoSEQ sequencing covered naive, central memory and regulatory T cell samples. Produced via immunoSEQ multiplex PCR; TCRdb's table is partial and in-frame only. The sample contains 200,000 to 250,000 clones, about 9.3% of which appear only once. Source material: naive CD4+ T cells from blood. This chain joins TRBV20-1 and TRBJ1-4; no firm D call. The receptor comes from a woman between 18 and 29 years old in good health. This CDR3 is CSTEETGKLFF. CDR3 DNA: TGCAGCACCGAAGAGACTGGAAAACTGTTTTTT.